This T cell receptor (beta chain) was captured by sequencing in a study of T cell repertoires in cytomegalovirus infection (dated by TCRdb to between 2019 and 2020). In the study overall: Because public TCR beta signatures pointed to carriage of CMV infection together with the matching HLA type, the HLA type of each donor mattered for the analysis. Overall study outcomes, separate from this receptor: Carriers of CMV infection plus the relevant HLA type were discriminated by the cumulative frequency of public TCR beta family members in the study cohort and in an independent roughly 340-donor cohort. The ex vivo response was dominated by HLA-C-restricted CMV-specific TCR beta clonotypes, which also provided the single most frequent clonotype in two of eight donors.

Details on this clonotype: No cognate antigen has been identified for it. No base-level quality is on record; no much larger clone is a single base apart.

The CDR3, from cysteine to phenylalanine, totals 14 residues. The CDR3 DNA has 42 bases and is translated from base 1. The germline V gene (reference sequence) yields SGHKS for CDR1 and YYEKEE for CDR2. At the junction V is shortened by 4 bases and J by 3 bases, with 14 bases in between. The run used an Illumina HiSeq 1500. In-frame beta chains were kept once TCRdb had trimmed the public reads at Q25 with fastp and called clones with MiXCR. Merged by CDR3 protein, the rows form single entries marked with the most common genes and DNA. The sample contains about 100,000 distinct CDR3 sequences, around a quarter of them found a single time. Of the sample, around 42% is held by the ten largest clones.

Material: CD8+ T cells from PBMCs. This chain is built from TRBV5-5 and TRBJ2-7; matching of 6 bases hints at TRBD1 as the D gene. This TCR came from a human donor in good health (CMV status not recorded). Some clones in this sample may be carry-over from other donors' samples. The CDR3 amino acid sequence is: CASSVPGQIYEQYF. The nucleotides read TGTGCCAGCAGCGTACCGGGACAAATCTACGAGCAGTACTTC.